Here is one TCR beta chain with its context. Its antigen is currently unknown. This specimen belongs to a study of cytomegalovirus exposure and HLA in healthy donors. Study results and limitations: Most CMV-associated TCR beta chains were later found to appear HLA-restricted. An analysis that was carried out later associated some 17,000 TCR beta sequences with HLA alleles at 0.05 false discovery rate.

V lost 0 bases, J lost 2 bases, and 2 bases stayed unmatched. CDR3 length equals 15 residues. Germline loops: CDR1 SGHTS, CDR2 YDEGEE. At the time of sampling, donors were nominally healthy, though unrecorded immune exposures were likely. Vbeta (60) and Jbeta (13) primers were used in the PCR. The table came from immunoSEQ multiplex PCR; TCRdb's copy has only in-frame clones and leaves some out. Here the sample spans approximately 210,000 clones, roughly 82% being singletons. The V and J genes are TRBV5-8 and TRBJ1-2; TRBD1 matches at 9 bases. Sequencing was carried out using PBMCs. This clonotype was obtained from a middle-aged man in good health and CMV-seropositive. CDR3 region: CASSLGGQGNYGYTF. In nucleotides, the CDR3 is TGTGCCAGCAGCTTGGGTGGACAGGGGAACTATGGCTACACCTTC.